Shown below are 8 T cell receptor beta chains from a single sample sequenced in a study of control samples from healthy donors and cancer patients. The method was immunoSEQ multiplex PCR; TCRdb's version includes in-frame clones alone and lacks a portion of them. The sample has 120,000 or so clones, approximately 84% seen once. Source material: blood. These receptors originate from a man between 18 and 29 years old in good health.

V is TRBV28 and J is TRBJ1-1; D ambiguous. CDR1 MDHEN and CDR2 SYDVKM come from the germline V gene. Trimming took 5 bases from V and 6 from J, leaving 10 bases between them. This CDR3 region has 12 residues. The CDR3 loop is CASSLNSAEAFF. The CDR3 region has the DNA TGTGCCAGCAGTCTTAATTCGGCTGAAGCTTTCTTT. Using reference TRBV28 and TRBJ1-1 for the parts outside the CDR3, the full variable domain is DVKVTQSSRYLVKRTGEKVFLECVQDMDHENMFWYRQDPGLGLRLIYFSYDVKMKEKGDIPEGYSVSREKKERFSLILESASTNQTSMYLCASSLNSAEAFFGQGTRLTVV.

The chain links TRBV29-1 to TRBJ2-2, with 9 bases that match TRBD2. With 6 bases clipped from V and 5 bases from J, the junction kept 4 bases outside the gene matches. Germline V gene sequence: CDR1 SQVTM, CDR2 ANQGSEA. There are 13 residues in the CDR3. For the CDR3, the DNA is TGCAGCGTAGCGGGAGGTGGGACCGGGGAGCTGTTTTTT. The encoded protein is CSVAGGGTGELFF.

V gene TRBV7-2 combines with J gene TRBJ1-3; TRBD1 matches at 9 bases. CDR1 is SGHTA, CDR2 FQGNSA, per germline. The CDR3 has 16 amino acids. After removal of 5 bases from V and 4 bases from J, the junction contained 9 bases not matched to a gene. CDR3 sequence (DNA): TGTGCCAGCAGCCCGCTCGGGACAGGGAAAGGAAACACCATATATTTT. Translating gives CASSPLGTGKGNTIYF.

The chain joins TRBV25-1 to TRBJ2-1; 7 nucleotides line up with TRBD2. V lost 7 bases and J lost 7; bases outside the gene matches: 1. Germline V gene sequence: CDR1 MGHDK, CDR2 SYGVNS. The CDR3 is 11 residues long. This CDR3 is CASIGGNEQFF. In DNA, the CDR3 is TGTGCCAGCATCGGGGGGAATGAGCAGTTCTTC.

This chain links TRBV6-4 with TRBJ2-2; 7 bases agree with TRBD1. Unmatched junction bases numbered 3, after V lost 5 bases and J lost 3 bases. The germline gives CDR1 MRHNA, CDR2 SNTAGT. This CDR3 has 14 residues. This CDR3 is CASSKGADTGELFF. DNA of the CDR3: TGTGCCAGCAGTAAGGGGGCTGACACCGGGGAGCTGTTTTTT.

The gene calls are TRBV28 and TRBJ1-1; D call uncertain. Trimming took 2 bases from V and 4 from J, leaving 8 bases between them. CDR1 MDHEN and CDR2 SYDVKM come from the germline V gene. The CDR3 contains 13 residues. CDR3 sequence reads: CASSLIYATEAFF. Here the CDR3 DNA reads TGTGCCAGCAGTTTAATTTACGCCACTGAAGCTTTCTTT. Filled out from reference TRBV28 and TRBJ1-1, the complete variable domain reads DVKVTQSSRYLVKRTGEKVFLECVQDMDHENMFWYRQDPGLGLRLIYFSYDVKMKEKGDIPEGYSVSREKKERFSLILESASTNQTSMYLCASSLIYATEAFFGQGTRLTVV.

The chain is built from TRBV6-1 and TRBJ1-3, with D perhaps TRBD1 (5 bases). Between the trimmed V and J ends, which lost 1 base and 8 bases, there was a span of 9 bases. The CDR3 spans 13 residues. Germline V gene lookup returns CDR1 MNHNS and CDR2 SASEGT. CDR3 region: CASSEGQIHTIYF. The DNA for the CDR3 is TGTGCCAGCAGTGAAGGACAGATACACACCATATATTTT.

The chain couples TRBV10-3 to TRBJ2-3, with unresolved D. Trimming shortened V by 2 bases and J by 0 bases, and 9 bases separated the two germline ends. The CDR3 spans 15 residues. Germline V gene sequence: CDR1 ENHRY, CDR2 SYGVKD. The CDR3 DNA follows: TGTGCCATCAGTGAGGAGACAACTAGCACAGATACGCAGTATTTT. It yields the protein CAISEETTSTDTQYF.